Below, 30 T cell receptor beta chains from the same sample are listed, as sequenced in a study of cytomegalovirus exposure and HLA in healthy donors. PCR amplification relied on 60 Vbeta primers (plus 13 Jbeta primers). Produced via immunoSEQ multiplex PCR; TCRdb's table is partial and in-frame only. This sample yields 150,000 to 200,000 clones, of which about 80% are seen a single time; over 1.5% belongs to the top ten. Sequenced material: PBMCs. Receptors were obtained from a man between 40 and 49 years old in good health and CMV-seronegative.

The chain carries TRBV2 and TRBJ2-2, with 8 bases matching TRBD1. The CDR3 covers 17 residues. Germline V gene data show CDR1 as SNHLY and CDR2 as FYNNEI. V was pared by 6 bases and J by 4 bases, with 13 bases of the junction left unmatched. DNA for the CDR3: TGTGCCAGCAGGGAGGGTGCAGGGGGCACGTTCACCGGGGAGCTGTTTTTT. It yields the protein CASREGAGGTFTGELFF.

The V call is TRBV7-8, the J call TRBJ1-5; D call uncertain. Trimming took 3 bases from V and 6 from J, leaving 15 bases between them. Germline loops: CDR1 SGHVS, CDR2 FQNEAQ. CDR3 length: 15 amino acids. CDR3 bases: TGTGCCAGCAGCTTGAACGGGGAAGGTGGTCAGCCCCAGCATTTT. Protein: CASSLNGEGGQPQHF.

The V call is TRBV28, the J call TRBJ2-3; a weak D match, TRBD2 (5 bases). V was clipped by 5 bases and J by 0 bases, with 9 bases between them. The CDR3 covers 14 residues. CDR1 is MDHEN and CDR2 is SYDVKM in the germline V gene. The CDR3 nucleotides are TGTGCCAGCAGTACTAGGCAAAGCACAGATACGCAGTATTTT. Protein product: CASSTRQSTDTQYF. Filled out from reference TRBV28 and TRBJ2-3, the complete variable domain reads DVKVTQSSRYLVKRTGEKVFLECVQDMDHENMFWYRQDPGLGLRLIYFSYDVKMKEKGDIPEGYSVSREKKERFSLILESASTNQTSMYLCASSTRQSTDTQYFGPGTRLTVL.

This clone was observed a single time. This CDR3 is CASSLGLGGYNEQFF. DNA of the CDR3: TGTGCCAGCAGCTTGGGTCTGGGGGGGTACAATGAGCAGTTCTTC. The chain joins TRBV7-9 to TRBJ2-1; TRBD2 matches 7 bases. Germline V gene data show CDR1 as SEHNR and CDR2 as FQNEAQ (reference sequence). J was trimmed by 4 bases and V by 3 bases; bases with no gene match: 6. This CDR3 contains 15 residues.

The chain is built from TRBV30 and TRBJ1-2; D is unclear. V shed 2 bases and J shed 4 bases, with 8 bases lying between them. Germline V CDR1 and CDR2: GTSNPN, SVGIG (reference sequence). CDR3 length: 12 residues. CDR3 coding DNA: TGTGCCTGGAGTCCGCCGAGCTATGGCTACACCTTC. Protein product: CAWSPPSYGYTF.

This clone was recorded only once. Other DNA sequences in the sample encode the same CDR3. The rearrangement joins TRBV6-5 to TRBJ2-3; 11 positions agree with TRBD2. From germline, CDR1 is MNHEY and CDR2 SVGAGI. The V and J ends lost 5 bases and 1 base, in that order; junction bases with no gene match: 2. The CDR3 consists of 15 residues. Written as DNA, the CDR3 is TGTGCCAGCAGTCTAGCGGGAGGAGGCACAGATACGCAGTATTTT. As protein: CASSLAGGGTDTQYF.

J is TRBJ2-6 and V is TRBV27; D perhaps matches TRBD1 (6 bases). The CDR3 has 16 residues. Germline CDR1 is MNHEY and CDR2 is SMNVEV (reference sequence). V lost 3 bases and J 2 bases, leaving 11 bases between the germline ends. In DNA, the CDR3 is TGTGCCAGCAGTTTGAGGGGGAGTACTGGGGCCAACGTCCTGACTTTC. Its protein product is CASSLRGSTGANVLTF.

This clone was observed once. This chain uses TRBV7-2 with TRBJ2-3, with TRBD2 matching over 13 bases. After removal of 6 bases from V and 1 base from J, the junction contained 10 bases not matched to a gene. The CDR3 runs 18 residues. The germline gives CDR1 SGHTA, CDR2 FQGNSA. The CDR3 region has the DNA TGTGCCAGCAGTCTCAAACTGACTAGCGGGGGGCGCACAGATACGCAGTATTTT. Its protein is CASSLKLTSGGRTDTQYF.

The chain recombines TRBV4-3 with TRBJ1-2, with TRBD1 matching over 8 bases. Germline lookup yields CDR1 LGHNA and CDR2 YSLEER. The V and J ends lost 3 bases and 4 bases, in that order; junction bases with no gene match: 7. The CDR3 consists of 15 residues. The CDR3 DNA is TGCGCCAGCAGCCACGTACAGGGGGTTGGCTATGGCTACACCTTC. It codes for CASSHVQGVGYGYTF.

Written as DNA, the CDR3 is TGTGCCAGCTCCGACCTGGGACAGAACTATGGCTACACCTTC. This translates into CASSDLGQNYGYTF. The chain couples TRBV18 to TRBJ1-2, with TRBD1 matching 7 bases. The CDR3 runs to 14 residues. Losses at the gene ends were 6 bases for V and 2 bases for J; bases not matched to a gene: 6. Per the germline V gene, CDR1 is KGHSH and CDR2 is LQKENI.

The chain combines TRBV29-1 with TRBJ2-1, with 8 bases lining up with TRBD1. Germline V gives CDR1 SQVTM, CDR2 ANQGSEA. The CDR3 loop spans 13 amino acids. V shed 0 bases, J shed 7 bases, and the junction held 2 bases outside the gene matches. The CDR3 DNA reads TGCAGCGTTGAAGAAAACAGGGGGAATGAGCAGTTCTTC. It is translated as CSVEENRGNEQFF.

This clone was seen a handful of times. The J gene is TRBJ1-4, the V gene TRBV6-1; D is ambiguous. The V end lost 2 bases, the J end lost 8 bases, and 12 bases lay between the germline ends. Looked up from germline, CDR1 is MNHNS and CDR2 is SASEGT. The CDR3 length is 14 residues. The CDR3 reads CASSENGRGEKLFF. The CDR3 DNA is TGTGCCAGCAGTGAAAACGGTCGGGGAGAAAAACTGTTTTTT.

This clone was observed a handful of times. V gene TRBV30 combines with J gene TRBJ2-7; D may be TRBD2 (6 bases). This CDR3 is built from 11 residues. The V gene lost 3 bases and the J gene lost 6 bases, with 9 bases spanning the gap. Germline V gives CDR1 GTSNPN, CDR2 SVGIG (reference sequence). The CDR3 coding sequence is TGTGCCTGGAGAGGGGAGGCCGAGCAGTACTTC. Translated: CAWRGEAEQYF.

This clone was counted between two and nine times. The J gene is TRBJ1-4, the V gene TRBV6-5; D not certain. V was cut by 5 bases and J by 8 bases, with 15 bases left in between. Germline CDR1 reads MNHEY; CDR2 reads SVGAGI. There are 14 residues in the CDR3. The CDR3 protein is CASSLRLGGEKLFF. CDR3 bases: TGTGCCAGCAGTCTCCGACTGGGAGGGGAAAAACTGTTTTTT.

The CDR3 DNA is TGCGCCAGCAGCCGTTCCTACGAGCAGTACTTC. Translation gives CASSRSYEQYF. V and J are TRBV5-1 and TRBJ2-7; no reliable D call. CDR3 length: 11 amino acids. Trimming removed 4 bases at V and 1 base at J, with 3 bases between. CDR1 and CDR2 (germline): SGHRS, YFSETQ.

This chain links TRBV6-6 with TRBJ1-4; D possibly corresponds to TRBD1 (6 bases). With 6 bases removed from V and 8 bases from J, the gap between germline ends came to 16 bases. Germline V gene sequence: CDR1 MNHNY, CDR2 SVGAGI (reference sequence). This CDR3 spans 14 amino acids. The CDR3 region has the DNA TGTGCCAGCAGAGACGGGGGGGCTGGAGAAAAACTGTTTTTT. It specifies CASRDGGAGEKLFF.

The chain has TRBV7-8 and TRBJ1-2; 7 positions match TRBD1. The V and J ends lost 1 base and 8 bases, in that order; junction bases with no gene match: 4. Germline-derived CDR1 and CDR2 are SGHVS and FQNEAQ. The CDR3 spans 13 residues. CDR3 bases: TGTGCCAGCAGCTTAGGCCAGGGGGGAGGCTACACCTTC. Translated: CASSLGQGGGYTF.

J is TRBJ2-5 and V is TRBV7-2; D uncertain. Looked up from germline, CDR1 is SGHTA and CDR2 is FQGNSA. This CDR3 has 13 residues. V gave up 4 bases and J gave up 3 bases, with 9 bases separating them. The CDR3 nucleotides read TGTGCCAGCAGCTCGGCACGGGAAGAGACCCAGTACTTC. The encoded protein is CASSSAREETQYF.

The chain recombines TRBV4-1 with TRBJ1-4; weak D call: TRBD1 (6 bases). This CDR3 is built from 16 residues. V was cut by 4 bases and J by 4 bases, with 16 bases left in between. Germline V gene data show CDR1 as MGHRA and CDR2 as YSYEKL. The CDR3 is CASSPRGRTINEKLFF. In DNA form, the CDR3 reads TGCGCCAGCAGCCCCAGGGGCAGGACGATTAATGAAAAACTGTTTTTT.

DNA for the CDR3: TGTGCCAGCTCACCGAGATACCAAGAGACCCAGTACTTC. It codes for CASSPRYQETQYF. V gene TRBV18 combines with J gene TRBJ2-5; the D is unclear. Germline V gives CDR1 KGHSH, CDR2 LQKENI. V gave up 3 bases and J gave up 0 bases, with 5 bases separating them. This CDR3 comprises 13 residues.

The DNA of the CDR3 is TGTGCCAGCAGCCCCCCGGGAGGAGTCAAAAACATTCAGTACTTC. It translates to CASSPPGGVKNIQYF. J is TRBJ2-4 and V is TRBV4-2; the match to TRBD2 covers 7 bases. V shed 4 bases, J shed 3 bases, and the junction held 6 bases outside the gene matches. Germline CDR1 is LGHNA and CDR2 is YNFKEQ. The CDR3 has 15 amino acids.

The chain recombines TRBV10-3 with TRBJ1-5; TRBD1 matches at 7 bases. Germline trimming cut 8 bases from V and 7 bases from J; bases unmatched to any gene: 8. This CDR3 contains 13 residues. Germline CDR1 reads ENHRY; CDR2 reads SYGVKD. CDR3 in DNA: TGTGCCATCGGTGGACAGGTTGGACAGCCCCAGCATTTT. Translation: CAIGGQVGQPQHF.

This clone was seen a single time. The J gene is TRBJ2-7, the V gene TRBV7-6; perhaps TRBD2 as D (7 bases). The germline V gene encodes CDR1 SGHVS and CDR2 FNYEAQ. The CDR3 length is 14 residues. V was trimmed by 4 bases and J by 2 bases, leaving 12 bases between them. For the CDR3, the DNA is TGTGCCAGCAGCTCCGAGGGGGGGACCTACGAGCAGTACTTC. Its protein product is CASSSEGGTYEQYF.

The table lists this clone with a count of one. The rearrangement joins TRBV7-2 to TRBJ2-7; D may be TRBD2 (6 bases). This CDR3 has 14 amino acids. Germline-derived CDR1 and CDR2 are SGHTA and FQGNSA. Trimming stripped 2 bases from V and 0 bases from J, with 8 bases between. The CDR3 sequence: CASSLLASSYEQYF. CDR3 bases: TGTGCCAGCAGCTTACTAGCGAGCTCCTACGAGCAGTACTTC.

J is TRBJ1-1 and V is TRBV5-1; 8 bases fit TRBD1. Looked up from germline, CDR1 is SGHRS and CDR2 is YFSETQ. This CDR3 has 14 residues. V lost 4 bases and J lost 2; bases outside the gene matches: 4. Written as DNA, the CDR3 is TGCGCCAGCAGCCTAGACAGGGGTAACACTGAAGCTTTCTTT. Amino acid sequence: CASSLDRGNTEAFF.

The V call is TRBV19, the J call TRBJ2-5; TRBD1 is a possible D gene (6 bases). The V gene's germline CDR1 is LNHDA and CDR2 SQIVND (reference sequence). V lost 0 bases, J lost 4 bases, and 27 bases lay in between. The CDR3 is 20 residues long. The CDR3 nucleotides are TGTGCCAGTAGTATAGATCCGATCCTGGACAGCAACTTTTTTTCAGAGACCCAGTACTTC. Its translation is CASSIDPILDSNFFSETQYF.

V usage is TRBV5-6 and J usage is TRBJ1-2; D remains unclear. CDR1 and CDR2 (germline): SGHDT, YYEEEE. Trimming removed 0 bases at V and 2 bases at J, with 8 bases between. The CDR3 length is 14 residues. The CDR3 reads CASSLVGQNYGYTF. CDR3 DNA sequence: TGTGCCAGCAGCTTGGTTGGTCAGAACTATGGCTACACCTTC.

CDR3 bases: TGCGCCAGCAGCCTAGGGGACATACGCTCTGGAAACACCATATATTTT. Its protein is CASSLGDIRSGNTIYF. J is TRBJ1-3 and V is TRBV5-1, with D perhaps matching TRBD1 (6 bases). Germline CDR1 SGHRS, CDR2 YFSETQ. Between the trimmed V and J ends, which lost 4 bases and 0 bases, there was a span of 14 bases. CDR3 length: 16 amino acids.

This chain links TRBV4-2 with TRBJ1-5, with D tentatively TRBD1 (5 bases). Trimming took off 3 bases at V and 5 bases at J, with 8 bases between the two ends. The length of the CDR3 is 13 residues. Germline-derived CDR1 and CDR2 are LGHNA and YNFKEQ. The CDR3 sequence is CASSQGLDQPQHF. The CDR3 nucleotides are TGTGCCAGCAGCCAGGGGCTCGATCAGCCCCAGCATTTT.

V and J are TRBV28 and TRBJ1-4, with 10 bases that match TRBD1. Per germline, CDR1 MDHEN and CDR2 SYDVKM. V shed 6 bases, J shed 4 bases, and the junction held 5 bases outside the gene matches. The CDR3 is 15 residues long. Here the CDR3 DNA reads TGTGCCAGCAGGACAGGGGGCCTGGGTAATGAAAAACTGTTTTTT. Amino acids: CASRTGGLGNEKLFF.